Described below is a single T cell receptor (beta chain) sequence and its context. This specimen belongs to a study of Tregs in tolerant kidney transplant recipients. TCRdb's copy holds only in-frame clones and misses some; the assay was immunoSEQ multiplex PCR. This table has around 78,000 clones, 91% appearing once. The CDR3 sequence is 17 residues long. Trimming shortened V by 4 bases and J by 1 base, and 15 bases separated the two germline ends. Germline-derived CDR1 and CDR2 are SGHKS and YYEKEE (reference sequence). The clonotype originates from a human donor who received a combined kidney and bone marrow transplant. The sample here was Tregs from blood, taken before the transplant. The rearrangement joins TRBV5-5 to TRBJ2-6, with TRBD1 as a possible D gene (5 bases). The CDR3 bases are TGTGCCAGCAGCGACCTCAGGGTCCGTTCTGGGGCCAACGTCCTGACTTTC. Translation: CASSDLRVRSGANVLTF.